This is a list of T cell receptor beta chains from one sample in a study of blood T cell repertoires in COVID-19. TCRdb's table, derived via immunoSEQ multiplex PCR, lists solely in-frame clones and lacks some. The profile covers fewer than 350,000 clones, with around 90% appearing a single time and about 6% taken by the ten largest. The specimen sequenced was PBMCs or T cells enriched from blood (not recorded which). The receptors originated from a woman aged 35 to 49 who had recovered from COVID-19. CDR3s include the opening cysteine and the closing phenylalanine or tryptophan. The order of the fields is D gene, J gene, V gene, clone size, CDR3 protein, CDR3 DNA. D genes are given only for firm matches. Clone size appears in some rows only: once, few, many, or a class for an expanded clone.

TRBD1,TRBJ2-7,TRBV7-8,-,CASSSTGAPYEQYF,TGTGCCAGCAGCTCCACAGGGGCCCCCTACGAGCAGTACTTC
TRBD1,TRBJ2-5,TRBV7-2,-,CASSLGTVQETQYF,TGTGCCAGCAGCTTGGGGACAGTCCAAGAGACCCAGTACTTC
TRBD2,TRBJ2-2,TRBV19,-,CASSLRTSGRGELFF,TGTGCCAGTAGTCTCAGGACTAGCGGGAGAGGGGAGCTGTTTTTT
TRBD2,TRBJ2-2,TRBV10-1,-,CASSDGISGRITGELFF,TGCGCCAGCAGTGACGGGATTAGCGGGAGGATAACCGGGGAGCTGTTTTTT
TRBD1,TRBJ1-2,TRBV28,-,CASSLTGGYTF,TGTGCCAGCAGTTTGACAGGGGGCTACACCTTC
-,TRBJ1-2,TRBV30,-,CAWSVRGGYTF,TGTGCCTGGAGTGTACGGGGAGGCTACACCTTC
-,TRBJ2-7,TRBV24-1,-,CATSDPSKSYEQYF,TGTGCCACCAGTGATCCTAGTAAGTCCTACGAGCAGTACTTC
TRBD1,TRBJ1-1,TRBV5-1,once,CASSVGTANTEAFF,TGCGCCAGCAGCGTCGGGACAGCGAACACTGAAGCTTTCTTT
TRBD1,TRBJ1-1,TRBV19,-,CASSEIRGRYTEAFF,TGTGCCAGTAGCGAAATCAGGGGGCGGTACACTGAAGCTTTCTTT
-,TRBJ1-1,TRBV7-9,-,CASSPRGNTEAFF,TGTGCCAGCAGCCCCCGGGGGAACACTGAAGCTTTCTTT
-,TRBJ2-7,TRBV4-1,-,CASSHKGGQSLYEQYF,TGCGCCAGCAGCCATAAGGGCGGACAGAGTCTCTACGAGCAGTACTTC
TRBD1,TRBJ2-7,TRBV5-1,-,CASSQGNTGGAGEQYF,TGCGCCAGCAGCCAGGGGAATACAGGGGGCGCAGGGGAGCAGTACTTC
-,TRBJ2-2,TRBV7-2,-,CASSTTGTINTGELFF,TGTGCCAGCAGCACCACCGGGACAATTAACACCGGGGAGCTGTTTTTT
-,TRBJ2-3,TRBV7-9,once,CASSLVGGNEDTQYF,TGTGCCAGCAGCTTAGTCGGCGGGAACGAAGATACGCAGTATTTT
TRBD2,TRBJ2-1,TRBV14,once,CASSRLAAPYNEQFF,TGTGCCAGCAGCCGTCTAGCGGCCCCCTACAATGAGCAGTTCTTC
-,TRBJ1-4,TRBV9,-,CASSNGQTNEKLFF,TGTGCCAGCAGCAACGGACAGACTAATGAAAAACTGTTTTTT
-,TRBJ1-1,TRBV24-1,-,CATRYRFTEAFF,TGTGCCACCAGGTACAGGTTCACTGAAGCTTTCTTT
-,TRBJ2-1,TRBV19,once,CASSIDRGEQFF,TGTGCCAGTAGTATAGATCGAGGAGAGCAGTTCTTC
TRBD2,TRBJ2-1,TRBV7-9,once,CASSLSGGGTGYNEQFF,TGTGCCAGCAGCTTAAGCGGGGGCGGGACGGGTTACAATGAGCAGTTCTTC
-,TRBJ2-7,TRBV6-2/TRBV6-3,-,CASSAGQNYEQYF,TGTGCCAGCAGTGCGGGACAGAACTACGAGCAGTACTTC
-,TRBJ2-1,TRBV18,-,CASSTGREGQFF,TGTGCCAGCTCAACGGGGAGAGAGGGGCAGTTCTTC
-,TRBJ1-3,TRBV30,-,CAWRVTADPGNTIYF,TGTGCCTGGAGGGTCACAGCAGATCCTGGAAACACCATATATTTT
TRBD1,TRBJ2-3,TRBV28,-,CASTLTGGKTDTQYF,TGTGCCAGCACCCTGACAGGGGGCAAGACAGATACGCAGTATTTT
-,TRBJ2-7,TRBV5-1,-,CASSLHGTYEQYF,TGCGCCAGCAGCTTGCACGGGACCTACGAGCAGTACTTC
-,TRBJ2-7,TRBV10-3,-,CASQREVRAFEQYF,TGTGCCAGCCAGCGAGAGGTCAGGGCTTTCGAGCAGTACTTC
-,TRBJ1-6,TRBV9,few,CASSARGSNSPLHF,TGTGCCAGCAGCGCAAGAGGGAGTAATTCACCCCTCCACTTT
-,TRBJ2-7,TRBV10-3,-,CAISGGSYEQYF,TGTGCCATCAGCGGTGGGAGCTACGAGCAGTACTTC
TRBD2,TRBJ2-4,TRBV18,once,CASSPPGLAGVQYF,TGTGCCAGCTCACCACCGGGACTAGCGGGCGTTCAGTACTTC
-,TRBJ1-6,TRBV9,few,CASSVRGENSPLHF,TGTGCCAGCAGCGTACGGGGGGAGAATTCACCCCTCCACTTT
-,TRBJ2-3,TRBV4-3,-,CASSQASPGNTDTQYF,TGCGCCAGCAGCCAAGCATCCCCGGGAAACACAGATACGCAGTATTTT
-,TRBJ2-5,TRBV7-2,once,CASSGEPQETQYF,TGTGCCAGCAGCGGAGAACCCCAAGAGACCCAGTACTTC
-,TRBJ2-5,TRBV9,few,CASNTSWAGDF,TGTGCCAGCAACACTAGTTGGGCCGGCGACTTC
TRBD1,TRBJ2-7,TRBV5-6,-,CASSTGTGHYEQYF,TGTGCCAGCAGCACAGGGACAGGACACTACGAGCAGTACTTC
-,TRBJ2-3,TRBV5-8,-,CASSLRGSTDTQYF,TGTGCCAGCAGCTTGCGCGGCAGCACAGATACGCAGTATTTT
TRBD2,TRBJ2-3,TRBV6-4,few,CASSEGGTDTQYF,TGTGCCAGCAGTGAGGGGGGGACAGATACGCAGTATTTT
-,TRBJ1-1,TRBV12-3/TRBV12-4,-,CASSFYMNTEAFF,TGTGCCAGCAGTTTTTATATGAACACTGAAGCTTTCTTT
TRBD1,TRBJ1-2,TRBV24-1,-,CATSGDRGQDGYTF,TGTGCCACCTCCGGGGACAGGGGGCAGGATGGCTACACCTTC
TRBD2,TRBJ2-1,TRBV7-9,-,CASSLVAGASNEQFF,TGTGCCAGCAGCTTAGTAGCGGGAGCCTCCAATGAGCAGTTCTTC
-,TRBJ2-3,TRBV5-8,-,CASSYLPFTDTQYF,TGTGCCAGCAGCTACCTACCCTTCACAGATACGCAGTATTTT
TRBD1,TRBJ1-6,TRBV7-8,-,CASSLMGQQSLHF,TGTGCCAGCAGCTTAATGGGACAGCAATCCCTCCACTTT
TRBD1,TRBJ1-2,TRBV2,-,CASQGDRGYGYTF,TGTGCCAGCCAGGGGGATCGGGGCTATGGCTACACCTTC
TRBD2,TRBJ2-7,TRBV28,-,CASHLAGGYEQYF,TGTGCCAGCCACCTAGCGGGAGGCTACGAGCAGTACTTC
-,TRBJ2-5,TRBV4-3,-,CASSPLGGETQYF,TGCGCCAGCAGCCCCCTAGGGGGAGAGACCCAGTACTTC
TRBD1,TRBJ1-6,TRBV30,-,CAWSVLLTGGSPLHF,TGTGCCTGGAGTGTTCTCCTGACAGGGGGATCACCCCTCCACTTT
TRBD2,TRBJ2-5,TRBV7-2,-,CASSLDATSGRETQYF,TGTGCCAGCAGCTTAGATGCAACTAGCGGTCGGGAGACCCAGTACTTC
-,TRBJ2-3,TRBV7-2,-,CASSLVPGMSTDTQYF,TGTGCCAGCAGCTTAGTCCCAGGGATGAGCACAGATACGCAGTATTTT